One T cell receptor beta chain is described in this entry. Its antigen is unidentified. Other nucleotide sequences in the sample specify the same CDR3. These data come from a study of cytomegalovirus exposure and HLA in healthy donors. For the study at large: Within the Caucasian-associated ancestry cluster were roughly 79% of the approximately 400 genotyped donors. Points from the study as a whole: HLA alleles were associated with 16,951 TCR beta sequences in a later analysis at 0.05 false discovery rate.

PCR was performed using 60 Vbeta and 13 Jbeta primers. Sequencing used immunoSEQ multiplex PCR; TCRdb keeps in-frame clones, though not all of them. The repertoire includes about 130,000 clones, 80% of them detected once, and 3% to 4% sits in the top ten. Germline-derived CDR1 and CDR2 are SGHTA and FQGNSA. The CDR3 runs to 13 residues. V was pared by 1 base and J by 6 bases, with 8 bases between. The rearrangement uses TRBV7-2 and TRBJ2-3; D not certain. The receptor comes from a middle-aged woman in good health and CMV-seronegative. Sequencing input: PBMCs. The CDR3 DNA is TGTGCCAGCAGCTTAGGAAGCGCCGATACGCAGTATTTT. It translates to CASSLGSADTQYF.